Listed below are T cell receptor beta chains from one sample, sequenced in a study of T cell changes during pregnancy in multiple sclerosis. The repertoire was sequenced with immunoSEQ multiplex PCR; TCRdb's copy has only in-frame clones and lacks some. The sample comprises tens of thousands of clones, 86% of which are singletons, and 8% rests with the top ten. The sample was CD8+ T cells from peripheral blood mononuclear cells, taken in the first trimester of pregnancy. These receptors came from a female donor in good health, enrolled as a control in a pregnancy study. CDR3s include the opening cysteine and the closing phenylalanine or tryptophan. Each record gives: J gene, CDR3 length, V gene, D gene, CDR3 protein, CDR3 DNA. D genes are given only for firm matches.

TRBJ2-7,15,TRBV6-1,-,CASSEGEAFIYEQYF,TGTGCCAGCAGTGAAGGCGAGGCCTTCATCTACGAGCAGTACTTC
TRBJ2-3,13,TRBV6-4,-,CASSDSASDTQYF,TGTGCCAGCAGTGACTCGGCCTCAGATACGCAGTATTTT
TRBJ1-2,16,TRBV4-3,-,CASSQLEHEYLYGYTF,TGCGCCAGCAGCCAATTGGAGCATGAGTATCTCTATGGCTACACCTTC
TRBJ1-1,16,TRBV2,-,CASSGVSGSMNTEAFF,TGTGCCAGCAGTGGGGTATCAGGTTCCATGAACACTGAAGCTTTCTTT
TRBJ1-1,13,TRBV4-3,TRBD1,CASSQGDSREAFF,TGCGCCAGCAGCCAGGGGGACAGCCGGGAAGCTTTCTTT
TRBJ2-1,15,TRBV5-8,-,CASSFGASTYNEQFF,TGTGCCAGCAGCTTTGGAGCCAGTACCTACAATGAGCAGTTCTTC
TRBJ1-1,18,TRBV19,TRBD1,CASSIRSGQGRSNTEAFF,TGTGCCAGTAGTATTAGATCGGGACAGGGGCGATCGAACACTGAAGCTTTCTTT
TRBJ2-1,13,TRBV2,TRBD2,CATLAGGYNEQFF,TGTGCCACACTAGCGGGGGGTTACAATGAGCAGTTCTTC
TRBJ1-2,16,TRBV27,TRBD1,CASSPTGGPRYYGYTF,TGTGCCAGCAGCCCGACAGGGGGCCCTCGGTACTATGGCTACACCTTC
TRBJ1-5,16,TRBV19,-,CASSSGTTGLDQPQHF,TGTGCCAGTAGTTCCGGTACAACAGGGCTTGATCAGCCCCAGCATTTT
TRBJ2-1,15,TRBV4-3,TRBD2,CASSQGVAGHNEQFF,TGCGCCAGCAGCCAAGGGGTAGCGGGGCACAATGAGCAGTTCTTC
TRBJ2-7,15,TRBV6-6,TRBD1,CASSYPRDRAYEQYF,TGTGCCAGCAGTTACCCTAGGGACAGGGCCTACGAGCAGTACTTC
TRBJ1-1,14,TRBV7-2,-,CASSPRTVNTEAFF,TGTGCCAGCAGCCCCCGGACAGTAAACACTGAAGCTTTCTTT
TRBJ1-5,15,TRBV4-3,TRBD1,CASSQEDRSNQPQHF,TGCGCCAGCAGCCAAGAGGACAGGAGCAATCAGCCCCAGCATTTT
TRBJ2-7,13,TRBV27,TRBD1,CASSLIGGSEEYF,TGTGCCAGCAGTTTAATAGGGGGCTCGGAGGAGTACTTC
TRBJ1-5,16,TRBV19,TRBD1,CASTPDQGARGQPQHF,TGTGCCAGTACCCCCGACCAGGGGGCAAGGGGTCAGCCCCAGCATTTT
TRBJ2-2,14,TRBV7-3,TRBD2,CASRRGMGTGELFF,TGTGCCAGCAGGCGGGGGATGGGGACCGGGGAGCTGTTTTTT